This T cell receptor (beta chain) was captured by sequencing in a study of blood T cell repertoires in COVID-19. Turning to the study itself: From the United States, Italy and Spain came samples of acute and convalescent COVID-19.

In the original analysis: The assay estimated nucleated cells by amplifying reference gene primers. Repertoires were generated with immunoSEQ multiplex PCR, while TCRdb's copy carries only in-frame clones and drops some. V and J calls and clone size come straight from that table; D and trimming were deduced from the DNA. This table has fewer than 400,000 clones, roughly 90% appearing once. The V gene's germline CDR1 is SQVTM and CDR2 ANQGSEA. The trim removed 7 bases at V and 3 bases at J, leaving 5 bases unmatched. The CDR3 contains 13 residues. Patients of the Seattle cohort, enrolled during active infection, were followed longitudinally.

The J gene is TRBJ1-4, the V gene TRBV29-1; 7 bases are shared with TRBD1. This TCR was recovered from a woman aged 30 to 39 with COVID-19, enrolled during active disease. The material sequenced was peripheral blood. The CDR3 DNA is TGCAGCGCCCAACAGGGGTCTAATGAAAAACTGTTTTTT. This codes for CSAQQGSNEKLFF.